The entry that follows covers one T cell receptor (beta chain) sequence. There are a few counts of this clonotype. The antigen this receptor binds is unknown. A read error may produce the germline difference seen at one junction end. Receptor amplification or capture employed RT-PCR. Sequencing was carried out with a NextSeq 550. Through fastp at Q25 and MiXCR, TCRdb rebuilt clones from the public reads, retaining in-frame beta chains. Entries that share a CDR3 protein sequence are merged under the most common genes and DNA. This sample lists 200,000 to 250,000 distinct CDR3 sequences; 14% were detected once. The top ten clones comprise approximately 10% of the sample. The CDR3 measures 15 amino acids from cysteine to phenylalanine. Only the CDR3 region is kept as DNA, spanning 45 bases read in frame from base 1. CDR1 and CDR2 were assigned from the germline V gene as SGHRS and YFSETQ. The record originates from a study of patients and donors after allogeneic stem cell transplantation (dated by TCRdb to 2019 to 2021).

The chain links TRBV5-1 with TRBJ2-7, with 7 middle bases fitting TRBD1. The source material was blood, either unsorted or a sorted T cell fraction (not recorded which). The TCR comes from a human donor who was either an allogeneic HSCT recipient or a stem cell or donor lymphocyte infusion donor (not recorded which). It is not recorded whose cells these are; they may come from a transplant donor. The sequenced DNA: TGCGCCAGCAGCTTGGATCTAACAGGGGCAGTCGTTCGGAACTTC. It codes for CASSLDLTGAVVRNF. With all but the CDR3 taken from the reference TRBV5-1 and TRBJ2-7 genes, the full variable domain is: KAGVTQTPRYLIKTRGQQVTLSCSPISGHRSVSWYQQTPGQGLQFLFEYFSETQRNKGNFPGRFSGRQFSNSRSEMNVSTLELGDSALYLCASSLDLTGAVVRNFGPGTRLTVT.